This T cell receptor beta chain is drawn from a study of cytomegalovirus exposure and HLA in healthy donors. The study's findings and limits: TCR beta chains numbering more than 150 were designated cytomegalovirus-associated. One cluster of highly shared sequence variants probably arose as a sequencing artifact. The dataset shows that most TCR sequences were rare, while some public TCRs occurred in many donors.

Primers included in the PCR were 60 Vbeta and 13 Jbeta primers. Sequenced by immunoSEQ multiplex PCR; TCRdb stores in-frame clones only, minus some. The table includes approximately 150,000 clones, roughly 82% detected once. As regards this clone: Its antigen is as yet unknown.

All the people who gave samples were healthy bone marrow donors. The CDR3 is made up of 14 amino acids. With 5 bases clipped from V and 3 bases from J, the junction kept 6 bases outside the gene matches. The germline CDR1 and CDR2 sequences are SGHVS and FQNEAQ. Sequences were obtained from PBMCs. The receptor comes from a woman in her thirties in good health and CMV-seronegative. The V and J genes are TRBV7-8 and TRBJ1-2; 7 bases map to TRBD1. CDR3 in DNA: TGTGCCAGCAGCCCAGGACAGGACCACTATGGCTACACCTTC. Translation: CASSPGQDHYGYTF. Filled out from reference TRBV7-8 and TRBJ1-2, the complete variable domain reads GAGVSQSPRYKVAKRGQDVALRCDPISGHVSLFWYQQALGQGPEFLTYFQNEAQLDKSGLPSDRFFAERPEGSVSTLKIQRTQQEDSAVYLCASSPGQDHYGYTFGSGTRLTVV.